The next 19 T cell receptor beta chains were all read from a single sample in a study of blood T cell repertoires in COVID-19. This table comes from immunoSEQ multiplex PCR, and its TCRdb copy is limited to in-frame clones, with some not included. The table shows about 150,000 clones, with over 75% occurring only once. Sequenced material: peripheral blood. These receptors all come from a man between 60 and 70 years old with COVID-19, enrolled during active disease.

The gene calls are TRBV5-4 and TRBJ2-5; D might be TRBD2 (5 bases). Germline lookup yields CDR1 SGHNT and CDR2 YYREEE (reference sequence). Trimming removed 0 bases from V and 1 base from J, with 10 bases in between. The CDR3 totals 15 residues. This CDR3 is CASSLGSGIQETQYF. CDR3 bases: TGTGCCAGCAGCTTGGGATCGGGGATCCAAGAGACCCAGTACTTC.

This clone came up once. The chain joins TRBV19 to TRBJ2-7; D is uncertain. Germline values: CDR1 LNHDA, CDR2 SQIVND (reference sequence). V was pared by 5 bases and J by 1 base, with 12 bases between. This CDR3 contains 14 residues. Written as DNA, the CDR3 is TGTGCCAGTAGTTTCTACACCGGGTCCTACGAGCAGTACTTC. Protein: CASSFYTGSYEQYF.

The chain combines TRBV18 with TRBJ2-1; perhaps TRBD1 as D (6 bases). V was shortened by 6 bases and J by 3 bases, with 15 bases between the two germline ends. The CDR3 is made up of 15 amino acids. Germline V gene data show CDR1 as KGHSH and CDR2 as LQKENI. The CDR3 sequence is CASSELGTNYNEQFF. CDR3 sequence (DNA): TGTGCCAGCTCGGAGCTCGGGACAAACTACAATGAGCAGTTCTTC.

The V call is TRBV7-2, the J call TRBJ1-5; the match to TRBD1 covers 11 bases. The junction had 4 bases not matched to a gene; V was cut back by 0 bases and J by 6 bases. Germline V gene data show CDR1 as SGHTA and CDR2 as FQGNSA. The CDR3 has 16 residues. The CDR3 DNA reads as TGTGCCAGCAGCTTAGCTCCGGGACAGGGGGGTCAGCCCCAGCATTTT. Translated: CASSLAPGQGGQPQHF.

J is TRBJ2-3 and V is TRBV14, with a tentative D call TRBD2 (5 bases). The germline gives CDR1 SGHDN, CDR2 FVKESK. V gave up 0 bases and J gave up 4 bases, with 8 bases separating them. The length of the CDR3 is 14 residues. Written as DNA, the CDR3 is TGTGCCAGCAGCCAAGAACTAGTGGCAGATACGCAGTATTTT. Protein product: CASSQELVADTQYF.

The chain uses TRBV28 and TRBJ1-6, with D possibly matching TRBD1 (6 bases). This CDR3 comprises 17 residues. Germline CDR1 and CDR2: MDHEN and SYDVKM. The V gene lost 8 bases and the J gene lost 7 bases, with 24 bases spanning the gap. The CDR3 nucleotides read TGTGCCAGCTCGACGGAGACCAGGGGACGCAGGAATTCACCCCTCCACTTT. Amino acid sequence: CASSTETRGRRNSPLHF.

J is TRBJ2-7 and V is TRBV27; 10 bases agree with TRBD1. Germline trimming cut 7 bases from V and 4 bases from J; bases unmatched to any gene: 7. The CDR3 totals 14 residues. The germline CDR1 and CDR2 sequences are MNHEY and SMNVEV (reference sequence). CDR3 DNA: TGTGCCAGCAAACCTAGGGACAGGGGTTACGAGCAGTACTTC. This translates into CASKPRDRGYEQYF.

The chain carries TRBV9 and TRBJ1-1; D gene ambiguous. With 0 bases removed from V and 3 bases from J, the gap between germline ends came to 12 bases. This CDR3 contains 15 residues. Germline V gene lookup returns CDR1 SGDLS and CDR2 YYNGEE. CDR3 nucleotide sequence: TGTGCCAGCAGCGTAGGCCCAGGATGGGACACTGAAGCTTTCTTT. It specifies CASSVGPGWDTEAFF.

In its sample, this clone was seen a few times. The V and J genes are TRBV13 and TRBJ1-6; possible D gene TRBD1, 5 bases. V lost 6 bases to trimming and J lost 8 bases, with 14 bases between them. The CDR3 runs to 14 residues. CDR1 and CDR2 (germline): PRHDT, FYEKMQ (reference sequence). The CDR3 here is CASRFKAGDSPLHF. In DNA, the CDR3 is TGTGCCAGCAGATTCAAGGCGGGGGATTCACCCCTCCACTTT.

The sample holds a few counts of this clone. The V call is TRBV30, the J call TRBJ1-2; the match to TRBD1 covers 9 bases. CDR1 is GTSNPN, CDR2 SVGIG, per germline (reference sequence). Germline trimming cut 4 bases from V and 3 bases from J; bases unmatched to any gene: 9. The CDR3 covers 15 residues. The CDR3 loop is CAWKAATGGDYGYTF. The CDR3 coding sequence is TGTGCCTGGAAGGCCGCAACAGGGGGCGACTATGGCTACACCTTC.

V gene TRBV10-3 combines with J gene TRBJ2-7; weak D call: TRBD1 (7 bases). This CDR3 spans 15 amino acids. The germline V and J ends were trimmed by 8 bases and 5 bases, with 22 bases remaining between them. CDR1 and CDR2 from the germline V gene are ENHRY and SYGVKD. CDR3 sequence: CAILRQGGRADEQYF. CDR3 bases: TGTGCCATCCTTCGTCAGGGGGGACGGGCCGACGAGCAGTACTTC.

The count of this clone is one. V gene TRBV29-1 combines with J gene TRBJ1-2; D is unclear. The CDR3 covers 12 residues. CDR1 is SQVTM and CDR2 is ANQGSEA in the germline V gene. V was shortened by 5 bases and J by 8 bases, with 15 bases between the two germline ends. The CDR3 loop reads CSVTTGSPGYTF. The CDR3 nucleotides read TGCAGCGTTACAACCGGGTCTCCAGGCTACACCTTC.

The chain links TRBV3-1 (or the pseudogene TRBV3-2) to TRBJ2-1; 10 bases agree with TRBD2. Trimming took 4 bases from V and 5 from J; bases not matched to a gene: 5. This CDR3 has 15 residues. CDR1 is LGHDT and CDR2 is YNNKEL in the germline V gene (reference sequence). The DNA of the CDR3 is TGTGCCAGCAGCCGACGGACTAGCGGTGACAATGAGCAGTTCTTC. Protein product: CASSRRTSGDNEQFF.

The J gene is TRBJ1-2, the V gene TRBV7-6, with 7 bases matching TRBD1. CDR3 length equals 16 residues. Per germline, CDR1 SGHVS and CDR2 FNYEAQ. With V trimmed by 2 bases and J by 6 bases, 12 bases remained unmatched. The chain's CDR3 is CASSLRPDRDAHGYTF. The DNA of the CDR3 is TGTGCCAGCAGCTTAAGACCTGACAGGGACGCTCATGGCTACACCTTC.

This clone was seen only once. The genes are TRBV20-1 and TRBJ2-5; the D gene is possibly TRBD2 (5 bases). Germline V gene lookup returns CDR1 DFQATT and CDR2 SNEGSKA (reference sequence). The V and J ends lost 5 bases and 4 bases respectively, with 8 bases between them. CDR3 size: 11 residues. CDR3 DNA: TGCAGTGCTCGCAGCGGAGAGACCCAGTACTTC. It is translated as CSARSGETQYF.

V usage is TRBV11-2 and J usage is TRBJ1-3, with a tentative D call TRBD1 (5 bases). Trimming shortened V by 6 bases and J by 1 base, and 10 bases separated the two germline ends. CDR1 SGHAT and CDR2 FQNNGV come from the germline V gene. The CDR3 covers 14 residues. The CDR3 coding sequence is TGTGCCAGCAGGGGGCCCGTTTCTGGAAACACCATATATTTT. Protein product: CASRGPVSGNTIYF.

The chain uses TRBV28 and TRBJ1-1; 7 positions match TRBD1. Germline lookup yields CDR1 MDHEN and CDR2 SYDVKM. The CDR3 has 15 amino acids. The J segment lost 0 bases and the V segment lost 6 bases, leaving 7 bases of the junction unmatched. CDR3 region: CASRLRDSMNTEAFF. DNA of the CDR3: TGTGCCAGCAGGCTACGGGACAGCATGAACACTGAAGCTTTCTTT.

This rearrangement joins TRBV6-5 to TRBJ1-2; tentatively, D is TRBD1 (5 bases). The germline V gene has CDR1 MNHEY and CDR2 SVGAGI. Deletions cut 4 bases from V and 4 bases from J, with 13 bases between. The CDR3 loop spans 14 amino acids. The CDR3 nucleotides read TGTGCCAGCAGTTTTACAGGAGAAAGCTATGGCTACACCTTC. It specifies CASSFTGESYGYTF.

V gene TRBV5-6 combines with J gene TRBJ1-3; D not certain. Trimming cost V 3 bases and J 4 bases, with 11 bases left between them. Germline lookup yields CDR1 SGHDT and CDR2 YYEEEE. This CDR3 comprises 14 residues. Here the CDR3 reads CASSSFRVGNTIYF. The CDR3 DNA follows: TGTGCCAGCAGCTCCTTCCGAGTCGGAAACACCATATATTTT.